Listed below are T cell receptor beta chains from one sample, sequenced in a study of CD8+ T cells in alopecia areata. Method: immunoSEQ multiplex PCR; TCRdb's copy keeps in-frame clones and lacks some. The sample has about 190,000 clones, more than 55% seen once. Sample: CD4+ T cells sorted from blood, taken at week 4, from a patient treated with tofacitinib. The receptors here all came from a human donor with alopecia areata. Both conserved end residues are part of each CDR3. D genes are given only for firm matches. Not all rows give a size; the values are once, few, many and, for expanded clones, a class.

v_call	d_call	j_call	clone_size	cdr3_nt	cdr3_aa
TRBV23-1	TRBD1	TRBJ2-6	-	TGCGCCAGCAGTCCTACAGGGGCTGGGGCCAACGTCCTGACTTTC	CASSPTGAGANVLTF
TRBV11-2	-	TRBJ2-5	few	TGTGCCAGCAGCTTAGGAGGGGTCTCCCAAGAGACCCAGTACTTC	CASSLGGVSQETQYF
TRBV7-9	-	TRBJ2-7	few	TGTGCCAGCGCTTTGGACGGGTGGGACGAGCAGTACTTC	CASALDGWDEQYF
TRBV29-1	-	TRBJ2-7	-	TGCAGCGTTGGTTACGCCAACGAGCAGTACTTC	CSVGYANEQYF
TRBV29-1	-	TRBJ2-7	few	TGCAGCGTTGATCAGGGATCCCCGCCGGGGCAGTACTTC	CSVDQGSPPGQYF
TRBV29-1	-	TRBJ2-1	few	TGCAGCGCAGGGGGGGGTGGGAATGAGCAGTTCTTC	CSAGGGGNEQFF
TRBV29-1	-	TRBJ2-2	few	TGCAGCGTCGACGAGTTCGGGGAGCTGTTTTTT	CSVDEFGELFF
TRBV27	TRBD2	TRBJ2-5	-	TGTGCCAGCAGTTCCTTACCCGGGACTAGCGGACTCCCGGGGACCCAGTACTTC	CASSSLPGTSGLPGTQYF
TRBV29-1	-	TRBJ2-1	few	TGCAGCGGGGCTCCTAGCTCCTACAATGAGCAGTTCTTC	CSGAPSSYNEQFF
TRBV11-1	-	TRBJ2-1	-	TGTGCCAGCAGCTACACGCAAAGCTCCTACAATGAGCAGTTCTTC	CASSYTQSSYNEQFF
TRBV5-1	-	TRBJ2-3	-	TGCGCCAGCAGCCAAACTAGGGGCCCCACAGATACGCAGTATTTT	CASSQTRGPTDTQYF
TRBV30	-	TRBJ1-3	-	TGTGCCTGGAGTGTACCCACAGCATCTGGAAACACCATATATTTT	CAWSVPTASGNTIYF
TRBV7-3	TRBD1	TRBJ2-7	-	TGTGCCAGCAGCCGGGACAGGGCAGGGGAGCAGTACTTC	CASSRDRAGEQYF
TRBV29-1	TRBD2	TRBJ2-4	-	TGCAGCGCCTCTAGCGGGGGGGCCAACATTCAGTACTTC	CSASSGGANIQYF
TRBV29-1	-	TRBJ1-3	-	TGCAGCGTTGTTTCGGCTAGCTCTGGAAACACCATATATTTT	CSVVSASSGNTIYF
TRBV27	-	TRBJ2-7	-	TGTGCCAGCCGGGGACGCCCGAACTCCTACGAGCAGTACTTC	CASRGRPNSYEQYF
TRBV28	TRBD1	TRBJ1-2	-	TGTGCCAGCAGTGTCAGGGGGGGCTATGGCTACACCTTC	CASSVRGGYGYTF
TRBV4-1	TRBD1	TRBJ1-2	-	TGCGCCAGCAGCCAAGTACTCCGGGACAGGATGGGCTACACCTTC	CASSQVLRDRMGYTF